This record concerns one TCR beta chain sequence. This sample was taken from a study of CXCR3-negative and CXCR3-positive naive CD8 T cells. The TRB libraries of cDNA were built by UMI-labeled 5' RACE. With the 5' RACE reads reprocessed, TCRdb shows one record per CDR3 protein and no DNA. Recorded here are about 6,600 distinct CDR3 sequences; the top ten clones represent roughly 1.3%. The CDR3 spans 15 residues. Germline CDR1 SGHNT, CDR2 YYREEE (reference sequence). What was sequenced was naive CXCR3- CD8+ T cells from blood. Subset described: CD45RO-CCR7+CD27+CD95- naive CD8+ T cells lacking CXCR3 (TNR3-). The sequence was collected from a human donor in good health. Some clones in this sample may be carry-over from other donors' samples. The chain joins TRBV5-4 to TRBJ2-1; TCRdb's assignment of TRBD2 cannot be checked, as there is no DNA. CDR3 amino acids: CASSSAAPLAGAIMF. The full variable domain, rest sourced from reference TRBV5-4 and TRBJ2-1, is ETGVTQSPTHLIKTRGQQVTLRCSSQSGHNTVSWYQQALGQGPQFIFQYYREEENGRGNFPPRFSGLQFPNYSSELNVNALELDDSALYLCASSSAAPLAGAIMFGPGTRLTVL.